The clone carrying this TCR beta chain was counted ten times or more. CDR1 and CDR2 from the germline V gene are DFQATT and SNEGSKA (reference sequence). V was pared by 1 base and J by 2 bases, with 5 bases of the junction left unmatched. The CDR3 covers 16 residues. TCR beta CDR3 regions were amplified from RNA transcripts. Second-round multiplex PCR came after first-round RT-PCR with HTBI primers. TCRdb analysed the multiplex PCR reads with MiXCR anew, one entry per CDR3 protein. The repertoire includes 300,000 or so distinct CDR3 sequences, about a sixth of them detected once, and 12% sits in the top ten. The sample is drawn from a study of Graves' ophthalmopathy and Graves' hyperthyroidism. Overall study context: Peripheral blood was gathered at the point of initial diagnosis, before any treatment started.

The diagnosis combined clinical symptoms, thyroxine, TRAb, thyroid ultrasound and orbital computed tomography scans. PBMCs came from more than 7.5 ml of fresh peripheral blood. The sequencing input was peripheral blood. The receptor was derived from an adult man with Graves' ophthalmopathy. The chain has TRBV20-1 and TRBJ2-2, with 9 nucleotides matching TRBD2. The CDR3 sequence is CSARGRLAVNTGELFF. CDR3 nucleotide sequence: TGCAGTGCTAGAGGCAGACTAGCGGTTAACACCGGGGAGCTGTTTTTT.